The 25 T cell receptor beta chains in this list originate from one sample, sequenced in a study of T cell responses to AZD1222 COVID-19 vaccine. This table comes from immunoSEQ multiplex PCR, and its TCRdb copy is limited to in-frame clones, with some not included. The profile shows about 150,000 clones, about 89% of them singletons. This material consisted of peripheral blood, taken 28 days after the second AZD1222 dose. The receptors stem from an adult who received the AZD1222 COVID-19 vaccine.

In its sample, this clone was seen once. The gene calls are TRBV5-4 and TRBJ2-1; TRBD2 matches at 7 bases. The trim removed 0 bases at V and 4 bases at J, leaving 4 bases unmatched. CDR1 is SGHNT, CDR2 YYREEE, per germline (reference sequence). The CDR3 sequence is 15 residues long. The DNA for the CDR3 is TGTGCCAGCAGCTTGGCAGGCGGGAGATACAATGAGCAGTTCTTC. Its translation: CASSLAGGRYNEQFF.

The CDR3 coding sequence is TGTGCCAGCAGTTATGGCCCAGCCGAGCAGTTCTTC. Protein sequence: CASSYGPAEQFF. The chain combines TRBV6-5 with TRBJ2-1; D unresolved. The CDR3 runs 12 residues. The germline CDR1 and CDR2 sequences are MNHEY and SVGAGI. V was clipped by 3 bases and J by 10 bases, with 10 bases between them.

The rearrangement links TRBV19 to TRBJ2-1; TRBD1 aligns across 8 bases. The V segment lost 4 bases and the J segment 9 bases; nucleotides outside the gene matches: 17. This CDR3 comprises 17 residues. In germline, CDR1 is LNHDA, CDR2 SQIVND (reference sequence). CDR3 residues: CASSKREGQGAGGEQFF. The CDR3 nucleotides read TGTGCCAGTAGTAAGCGTGAAGGGCAGGGGGCTGGCGGTGAGCAGTTCTTC.

The chain couples TRBV7-9 to TRBJ1-4, with D tentatively TRBD1 (6 bases). Trimming removed 8 bases from V and 2 bases from J, with 15 bases in between. This CDR3 spans 15 amino acids. Germline-derived CDR1 and CDR2 are SEHNR and FQNEAQ (reference sequence). The CDR3 region is CASGVRGVTNEKLFF. CDR3 coding DNA: TGTGCCAGCGGGGTCAGGGGTGTGACTAATGAAAAACTGTTTTTT.

The chain is built from TRBV20-1 and TRBJ2-3, with D maybe TRBD2 (5 bases). Trimming stripped 3 bases from V and 6 bases from J, with 34 bases between. The CDR3 sequence is 20 residues long. Germline-derived CDR1 and CDR2 are DFQATT and SNEGSKA (reference sequence). The CDR3 reads CSASEGFGGLLPSAADTQYF. In nucleotides, the CDR3 is TGCAGTGCTAGTGAGGGATTTGGCGGACTCCTACCCTCGGCGGCGGATACGCAGTATTTT.

V gene TRBV5-6 combines with J gene TRBJ1-2, with D unresolved. CDR3 length equals 13 residues. Per the germline V gene, CDR1 is SGHDT and CDR2 is YYEEEE. V dropped 2 bases and J dropped 4 bases, with 9 bases sitting between them. This CDR3 reads CASSFPAGYGYTF. The CDR3 DNA reads as TGTGCCAGCAGCTTTCCAGCGGGCTATGGCTACACCTTC.

The gene calls are TRBV18 and TRBJ1-1; 9 bases match TRBD1. V shed 3 bases and J 5 bases; nucleotides not matched to a gene: 7. The germline V gene encodes CDR1 KGHSH and CDR2 LQKENI. The CDR3 has 15 amino acids. CDR3 protein: CASSPQTGGGTEAFF. CDR3 DNA: TGTGCCAGCTCACCGCAGACAGGGGGTGGGACTGAAGCTTTCTTT.

V is TRBV2 and J is TRBJ1-5; D might be TRBD1 (6 bases). Germline V gene sequence: CDR1 SNHLY, CDR2 FYNNEI. This CDR3 has 16 residues. Deletions cut 5 bases from V and 1 base from J, with 15 bases between. DNA of the CDR3: TGTGCCAGCAGTTGGGGACACACGAAGAGCAATCAGCCCCAGCATTTT. Its translation: CASSWGHTKSNQPQHF.

The genes are TRBV30 and TRBJ2-1; no definite D call. V was shortened by 0 bases and J by 4 bases, with 4 bases between the two germline ends. This CDR3 region has 12 residues. CDR1 and CDR2 from the germline V gene are GTSNPN and SVGIG (reference sequence). The CDR3 spells CAWSVEYNEQFF. In DNA, the CDR3 is TGTGCCTGGAGTGTTGAGTACAATGAGCAGTTCTTC.

The rearrangement joins TRBV7-6 to TRBJ2-1; D is perhaps TRBD1 (6 bases). V was pared by 1 base and J by 7 bases, with 23 bases between. This CDR3 comprises 18 residues. Per the germline V gene, CDR1 is SGHVS and CDR2 is FNYEAQ. The CDR3 spells CASSLVGGPGKSGNEQFF. The DNA for the CDR3 is TGTGCCAGCAGCTTAGTAGGGGGACCCGGGAAGTCGGGGAATGAGCAGTTCTTC.

The genes are TRBV7-2 and TRBJ2-1; a weak D match, TRBD2 (6 bases). The CDR3 extends over 15 amino acids. Germline V gives CDR1 SGHTA, CDR2 FQGNSA. The V and J ends lost 1 base and 4 bases respectively, with 11 bases between them. CDR3 coding DNA: TGTGCCAGCAGCTTAGGTTCCGGGACTTACAATGAGCAGTTCTTC. Its protein product is CASSLGSGTYNEQFF. The full variable domain, completed using reference TRBV7-2 and TRBJ2-1, is GAGVSQSPSNKVTEKGKDVELRCDPISGHTALYWYRQSLGQGLEFLIYFQGNSAPDKSGLPSDRFSAERTGGSVSTLTIQRTQQEDSAVYLCASSLGSGTYNEQFFGPGTRLTVL.

V usage is TRBV7-2 and J usage is TRBJ1-2; D not certain. Germline V gene data show CDR1 as SGHTA and CDR2 as FQGNSA. V gave up 1 base and J gave up 2 bases, with 8 bases separating them. CDR3 size: 14 residues. CDR3 bases: TGTGCCAGCAGCTTAGACCCCCGGAACTATGGCTACACCTTC. Translating it yields CASSLDPRNYGYTF.

The rearrangement joins TRBV5-1 to TRBJ2-3, with 10 nucleotides matching TRBD2. Germline CDR1 and CDR2: SGHRS and YFSETQ. V was clipped by 4 bases and J by 1 base; unmatched bases: 6. CDR3 length: 16 residues. CDR3 residues: CASSRTGTSGTDTQYF. The DNA of the CDR3 is TGCGCCAGCAGCCGGACCGGGACTAGCGGCACAGATACGCAGTATTTT.

Written as DNA, the CDR3 is TGTGCCAGCAGCTTAGGGGAGGGAAACACCATATATTTT. Encoded protein: CASSLGEGNTIYF. The V call is TRBV7-8, the J call TRBJ1-3; D call uncertain. The CDR3 sequence is 13 residues long. Germline CDR1 and CDR2: SGHVS and FQNEAQ. V shed 1 base and J shed 4 bases, with 5 bases lying between them.

The chain has TRBV30 and TRBJ1-5, with a tentative D call TRBD1 (5 bases). V was cut by 3 bases and J by 1 base, with 13 bases left in between. Germline CDR1 and CDR2: GTSNPN and SVGIG (reference sequence). The CDR3 has 15 residues. CDR3 DNA sequence: TGTGCCTGGAGCCTGGACACTATCAGCAATCAGCCCCAGCATTTT. This translates into CAWSLDTISNQPQHF.

V and J are TRBV30 and TRBJ1-2; no reliable D call. Germline-derived CDR1 and CDR2 are GTSNPN and SVGIG (reference sequence). This CDR3 comprises 13 residues. Trimming stripped 6 bases from V and 5 bases from J, with 16 bases between. CDR3 nucleotides: TGTGCCTGCCCATCGTCAGGCTTTTATGGCTACACCTTC. The encoded protein is CACPSSGFYGYTF.

CDR3 sequence: CASRGPVHTDTQYF. In DNA form, the CDR3 reads TGTGCCAGCAGGGGGCCAGTTCACACAGATACGCAGTATTTT. The chain combines TRBV7-3 with TRBJ2-3; TRBD1 is a possible D gene (5 bases). Trimming took 6 bases from V and 2 from J, leaving 12 bases between them. The CDR3 covers 14 residues. Germline V gene sequence: CDR1 SGHTA, CDR2 FQGTGA.

The chain has TRBV5-1 and TRBJ2-1; TRBD2 matches at 13 bases. Germline loops: CDR1 SGHRS, CDR2 YFSETQ. This CDR3 is built from 18 residues. Trimming removed 2 bases from V and 4 bases from J; junction bases left unmatched: 9. This CDR3 is CASSLPRTSGSRYNEQFF. The CDR3 nucleotides are TGCGCCAGCAGCTTACCCCGGACTAGCGGGAGTCGATACAATGAGCAGTTCTTC.

The chain links TRBV19 to TRBJ1-1; 7 nucleotides align to TRBD1. V lost 4 bases and J lost 8; bases outside the gene matches: 7. Germline CDR1 reads LNHDA; CDR2 reads SQIVND (reference sequence). There are 13 residues in the CDR3. The CDR3 DNA reads as TGTGCCAGTAGTAGGTCGGGACAGAGGGAAGCTTTCTTT. It is translated as CASSRSGQREAFF.

DNA of the CDR3: TGCGCCAGCAGCTTTTCCGGGACAGGTCAAGAGACCCAGTACTTC. Its translation: CASSFSGTGQETQYF. The rearrangement uses TRBV5-1 and TRBJ2-5; 8 bases are shared with TRBD1. Germline CDR1 is SGHRS and CDR2 is YFSETQ. Trimming at V came to 2 bases and at J to 2 bases, leaving 5 bases not matched to a gene. The CDR3 has 15 amino acids.

This sequence joins TRBV6-6 and TRBJ1-3; D is perhaps TRBD1 (5 bases). Trimming stripped 8 bases from V and 7 bases from J, with 24 bases between. The CDR3 is 16 residues long. Germline values: CDR1 MNHNY, CDR2 SVGAGI (reference sequence). CDR3 residues: CASGQDGRSFRNTIYF. CDR3 DNA: TGTGCCAGCGGACAAGACGGACGTTCTTTTAGGAACACCATATATTTT.

This rearrangement joins TRBV18 to TRBJ1-4; 7 positions match TRBD1. CDR1 is KGHSH and CDR2 is LQKENI in the germline V gene. This CDR3 comprises 15 residues. J gave up 5 bases and V 0 bases, and 3 bases lay outside the gene matches. The CDR3 sequence is CASSPPRDSNEKLFF. DNA for the CDR3: TGTGCCAGCTCACCACCGAGGGACAGCAATGAAAAACTGTTTTTT.

This clone appeared a single time. The chain combines TRBV7-9 with TRBJ1-4, with 8 nucleotides matching TRBD1. The J segment lost 5 bases and the V segment lost 5 bases, leaving 13 bases of the junction unmatched. The CDR3 totals 17 residues. Germline V lookup: CDR1 SEHNR, CDR2 FQNEAQ (reference sequence). The CDR3 sequence is CASSPLGGQATNEKLFF. The CDR3, as DNA: TGTGCCAGCAGCCCCCTAGGGGGACAGGCCACAAATGAAAAACTGTTTTTT.

The chain joins TRBV30 to TRBJ1-2; no clear D. CDR1 is GTSNPN, CDR2 SVGIG, per germline (reference sequence). V was pared by 7 bases and J by 0 bases, with 9 bases between. This CDR3 comprises 12 residues. This CDR3 reads CAYQRANYGYTF. The CDR3, as DNA: TGTGCCTATCAGAGAGCTAACTATGGCTACACCTTC.

This chain connects TRBV7-6 to TRBJ2-6; 15 bases fit TRBD2. The germline CDR1 and CDR2 sequences are SGHVS and FNYEAQ. V gave up 4 bases and J gave up 1 base; unmatched junction bases: 8. This CDR3 comprises 20 residues. The CDR3 DNA reads TGTGCCAGCAGCTCATTGGGACTAGCGGGAGGTGGGTCTGGGGCCAACGTCCTGACTTTC. Protein product: CASSSLGLAGGGSGANVLTF.